Below are 7 T cell receptor beta chains sequenced from a single sample in a study of T cells in Graves' hyperthyroidism and ophthalmopathy. Amplification of TCR beta CDR3 regions was performed using RNA transcripts as template. Researchers ran a first-round RT-PCR on the TCR CDR3 using the HTBI primer set. TCRdb reprocessed the multiplex PCR reads with MiXCR, giving one entry per CDR3 protein. The sample consists of under 600,000 distinct CDR3 sequences, more than 15% of them appearing once. Sequencing was carried out using blood. These TCRs come from a woman in her forties with Graves' ophthalmopathy.

The chain has TRBV7-2 and TRBJ1-2; D possibly corresponds to TRBD1 (5 bases). The CDR3 is made up of 13 amino acids. Germline lookup yields CDR1 SGHTA and CDR2 FQGNSA. The V end lost 4 bases, the J end lost 4 bases, and 10 bases lay between the germline ends. CDR3 sequence reads: CASSYGTVYGYTF. The CDR3 coding sequence is TGTGCCAGCAGCTACGGGACGGTCTATGGCTACACCTTC.

This clonotype has a count of ten or more. The chain is built from TRBV6-1 and TRBJ1-6; tentative D call: TRBD1 (5 bases). Germline V gene sequence: CDR1 MNHNS, CDR2 SASEGT. The CDR3 is made up of 15 amino acids. The V end lost 6 bases, the J end lost 5 bases, and 14 bases lay between the germline ends. The CDR3 loop reads CASSVQGVNNSPLHF. CDR3 in DNA: TGTGCCAGCAGCGTTCAGGGTGTTAATAATTCACCCCTCCACTTT.

This clonotype showed up many times. The gene calls are TRBV7-8 and TRBJ2-5, with 9 bases identical to TRBD2. Trimming took 5 bases from V and 0 from J; bases not matched to a gene: 10. Looked up from germline, CDR1 is SGHVS and CDR2 is FQNEAQ. This CDR3 has 17 residues. CDR3 region: CASSKTLAGAHQETQYF. CDR3 sequence (DNA): TGTGCCAGCAGCAAAACTTTAGCGGGAGCCCACCAAGAGACCCAGTACTTC.

This clonotype has at least ten counts. The chain uses TRBV7-3 and TRBJ2-2; a possible D gene is TRBD2 (6 bases). The CDR3 is 15 residues long. The germline gives CDR1 SGHTA, CDR2 FQGTGA. V was trimmed by 2 bases and J by 0 bases, leaving 7 bases between them. The CDR3 loop is CASSLRGTNTGELFF. The CDR3 nucleotides read TGTGCCAGCAGCTTACGGGGGACGAACACCGGGGAGCTGTTTTTT.

The V call is TRBV2, the J call TRBJ2-2; tentatively, D is TRBD1 (6 bases). Germline CDR1 and CDR2: SNHLY and FYNNEI. This CDR3 has 14 amino acids. V lost 5 bases, J lost 5 bases, and 12 bases lay in between. CDR3 nucleotides: TGTGCCAGCAGTCAGGGGATCAAGACCGGGGAGCTGTTTTTT. Protein product: CASSQGIKTGELFF.

This clonotype was picked up a small number of times. The chain links TRBV29-1 to TRBJ1-1; the D gene is possibly TRBD1 (5 bases). The germline V and J ends were trimmed by 7 bases and 7 bases, with 22 bases remaining between them. Germline loops: CDR1 SQVTM, CDR2 ANQGSEA. This CDR3 contains 14 residues. This chain's CDR3 is CSAGGSGTFYEAFF. CDR3 nucleotide sequence: TGCAGCGCCGGGGGTTCAGGTACCTTCTATGAAGCTTTCTTT.

Details on this clonotype: A much larger clonotype is one base distant, so this may be a read error. The chain joins TRBV6-1 to TRBJ1-2; D not resolved. The germline V gene encodes CDR1 MNHNS and CDR2 SASEGT. This CDR3 has 15 residues. Trimming removed 3 bases from V and 0 bases from J, with 11 bases in between. The CDR3: CASSEEGQANYGYTF. The CDR3 DNA is TGTGCCAGCAGTGAGGAAGGGCAGGCTAACTATGGCTACACCTTC.